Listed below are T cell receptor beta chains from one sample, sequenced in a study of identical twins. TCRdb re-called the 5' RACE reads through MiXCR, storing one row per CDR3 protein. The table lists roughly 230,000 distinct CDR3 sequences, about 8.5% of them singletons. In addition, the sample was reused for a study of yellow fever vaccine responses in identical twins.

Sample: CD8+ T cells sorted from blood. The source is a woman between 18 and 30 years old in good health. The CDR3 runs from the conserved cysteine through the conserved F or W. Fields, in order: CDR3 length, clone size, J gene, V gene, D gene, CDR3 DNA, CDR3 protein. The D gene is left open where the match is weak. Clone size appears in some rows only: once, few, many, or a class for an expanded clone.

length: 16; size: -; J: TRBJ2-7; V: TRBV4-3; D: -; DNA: TGCGCCAGCAGCCAAGATTGGGCAGGGTTGGCGTCCGAGCAGTACTTC; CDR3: CASSQDWAGLASEQYF
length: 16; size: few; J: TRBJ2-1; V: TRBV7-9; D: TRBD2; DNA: TGTGCCAGCAGCTTAATCGGCCTAGCGGCCTACAATGAGCAGTTCTTC; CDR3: CASSLIGLAAYNEQFF
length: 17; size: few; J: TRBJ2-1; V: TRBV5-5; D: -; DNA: TGTGCCAGCAGCTTGGACAGGGTCGCCCCTCGAGACAATGAGCAGTTCTTC; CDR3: CASSLDRVAPRDNEQFF
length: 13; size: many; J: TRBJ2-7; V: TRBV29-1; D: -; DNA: TGCAGCGTTGAATCGGGGGATGTTTACGAGCAGTACTTC; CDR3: CSVESGDVYEQYF
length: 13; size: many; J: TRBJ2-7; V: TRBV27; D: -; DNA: TGTGCCAGCAGAATCACAGGGTCATACGAGCAGTACTTC; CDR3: CASRITGSYEQYF
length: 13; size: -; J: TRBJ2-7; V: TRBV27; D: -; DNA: TGTGCCAGCAGTTTATTTAGGGCGCACGAGCAGTACTTC; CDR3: CASSLFRAHEQYF
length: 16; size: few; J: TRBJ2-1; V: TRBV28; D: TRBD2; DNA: TGTGCCAGCACCTGGGACCGTAGCGGGGGGAACAATGAGCAGTTCTTC; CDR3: CASTWDRSGGNNEQFF
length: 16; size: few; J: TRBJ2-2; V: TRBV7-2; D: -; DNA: TGTGCCAGCAGCTTTCGTGGTAAATACGTCACCGGGGAGCTGTTTTTT; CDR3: CASSFRGKYVTGELFF
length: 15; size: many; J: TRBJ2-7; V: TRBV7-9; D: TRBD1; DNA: TGTGCCAGCAGCTCATTGGACAGGGGGTTCTACGAGCAGTACTTC; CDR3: CASSSLDRGFYEQYF
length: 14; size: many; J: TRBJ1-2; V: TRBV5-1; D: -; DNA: TGCGCCAGCAACCCTGGGCAGGCTAACTATGGCTACACCTTC; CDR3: CASNPGQANYGYTF
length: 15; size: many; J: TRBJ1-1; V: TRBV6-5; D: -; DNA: TGTGCCAGCAGTTACTCGAGGGGGGCAAACACTGAAGCTTTCTTT; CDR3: CASSYSRGANTEAFF
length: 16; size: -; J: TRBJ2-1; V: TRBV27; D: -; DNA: TGTGCCAGCACCGAGTACCAGGGCAGGTCCTACAATGAGCAGTTCTTC; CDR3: CASTEYQGRSYNEQFF
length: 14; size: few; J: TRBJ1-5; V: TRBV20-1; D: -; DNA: TGCAGTGCTAGAGGTCAGGGTAGCAATCAGCCCCAGCATTTT; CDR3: CSARGQGSNQPQHF
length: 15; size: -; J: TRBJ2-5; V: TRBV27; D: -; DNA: TGTGCCAGCAGCCCCCTGGGGCAGGGAGAAGAGACCCAGTACTTC; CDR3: CASSPLGQGEETQYF
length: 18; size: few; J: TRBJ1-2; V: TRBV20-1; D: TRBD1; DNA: TGCAGTGCCCCACCCCCCAATGACGACAGGGGGGGGAACTATGGCTACACCTTC; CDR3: CSAPPPNDDRGGNYGYTF
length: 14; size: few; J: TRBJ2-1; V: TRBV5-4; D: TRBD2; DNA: TGTGCCAGCGACCTAGCGGGAGGGGTGAATGAGCAGTTCTTC; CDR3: CASDLAGGVNEQFF
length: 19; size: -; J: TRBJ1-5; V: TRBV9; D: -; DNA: TGTGCCAGCAGCGTATGGGGGTGGGGGGCAGGAGGTAGCAATCAGCCCCAGCATTTT; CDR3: CASSVWGWGAGGSNQPQHF
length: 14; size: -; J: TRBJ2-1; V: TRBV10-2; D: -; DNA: TGCGCCAGCAGTGTTGGGGCAAATTACAATGAGCAGTTCTTC; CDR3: CASSVGANYNEQFF
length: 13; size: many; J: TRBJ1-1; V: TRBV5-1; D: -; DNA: TGCGCCAGCAGAGGGCTTTTGAACACTGAAGCTTTCTTT; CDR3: CASRGLLNTEAFF
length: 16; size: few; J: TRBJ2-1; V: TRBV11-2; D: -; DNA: TGTGCCAGCAGCCACCCTAAGGGCAGCTCCTACAATGAGCAGTTCTTC; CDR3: CASSHPKGSSYNEQFF
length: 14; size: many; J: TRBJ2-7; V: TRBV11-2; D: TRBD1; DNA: TGTGCCAGCAGCCAAGGGACAGTCTTGTACGAGCAGTACTTC; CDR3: CASSQGTVLYEQYF
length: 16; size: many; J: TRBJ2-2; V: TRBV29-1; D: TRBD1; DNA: TGCAGCGTCCTCGGCGACAGGGGGATTGGCACCGGGGAGCTGTTTTTT; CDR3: CSVLGDRGIGTGELFF
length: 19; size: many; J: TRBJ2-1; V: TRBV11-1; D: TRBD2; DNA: TGTGCCAGCAGCTTAGCCGGGACTAGCCCCACTATAGCTTACAATGAGCAGTTCTTC; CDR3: CASSLAGTSPTIAYNEQFF
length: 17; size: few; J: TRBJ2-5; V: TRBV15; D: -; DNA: TGTGCCACCAGCAGAGAGCGAGCGGGCCTTATTCAAGAGACCCAGTACTTC; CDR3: CATSRERAGLIQETQYF
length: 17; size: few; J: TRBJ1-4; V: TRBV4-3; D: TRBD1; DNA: TGCGCCAGCAGCCAAGATCGGACGACAGGGGGTGATGAAAAACTGTTTTTT; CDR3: CASSQDRTTGGDEKLFF
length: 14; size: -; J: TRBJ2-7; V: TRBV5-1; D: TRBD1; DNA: TGCGCCAGCAGCTTGACAGGGGCTCAGTACGAGCAGTACTTC; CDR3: CASSLTGAQYEQYF
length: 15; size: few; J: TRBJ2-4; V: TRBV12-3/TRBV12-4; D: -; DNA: TGTGCCAGCAGTTTTTCTCAACTAGCCAAAAACATTCAGTACTTC; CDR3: CASSFSQLAKNIQYF
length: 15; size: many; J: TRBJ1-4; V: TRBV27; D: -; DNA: TGTGCCAGCAGGACTACACCCGCAACTAATGAAAAACTGTTTTTT; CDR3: CASRTTPATNEKLFF
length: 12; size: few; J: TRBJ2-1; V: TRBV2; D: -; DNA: TGTGCCAGCACCGGGGCCCAAACTGGGCAGTTCTTC; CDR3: CASTGAQTGQFF
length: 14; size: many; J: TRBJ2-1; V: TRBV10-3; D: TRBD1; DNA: TGTGCCATCAGGGGACAGGGCGGTTACAATGAGCAGTTCTTC; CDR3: CAIRGQGGYNEQFF
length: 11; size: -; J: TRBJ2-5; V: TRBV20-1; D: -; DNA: TGCAGTGCTGGGCCGGTGGAGACCCAGTACTTC; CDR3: CSAGPVETQYF
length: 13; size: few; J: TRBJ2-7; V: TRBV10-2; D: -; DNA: TGCGCCAGCAGTGACTCCCTCCTCCAGGAGCAGTACTTC; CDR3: CASSDSLLQEQYF
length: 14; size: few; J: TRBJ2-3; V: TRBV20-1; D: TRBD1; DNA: TGCAGTGCTAGGGACAGGAGTAGCACAGATACGCAGTATTTT; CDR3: CSARDRSSTDTQYF
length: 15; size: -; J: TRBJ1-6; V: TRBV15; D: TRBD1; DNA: TGTGCCACCAGCAGTTCCACAGGGGCAAATTCACCCCTCCACTTT; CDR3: CATSSSTGANSPLHF
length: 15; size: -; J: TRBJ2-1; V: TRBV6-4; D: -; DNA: TGTGCCAGCAGTGACTCCAGCGCCCCCTACAATGAGCAGTTCTTC; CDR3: CASSDSSAPYNEQFF
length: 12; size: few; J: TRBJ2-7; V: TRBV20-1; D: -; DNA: TGCAGTGCAGAGGATGAGGGAGACGAGCAGTACTTC; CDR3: CSAEDEGDEQYF
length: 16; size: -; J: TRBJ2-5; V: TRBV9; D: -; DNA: TGTGCCAGCAGCGCGGGGGGGACAGGGAAGCAAGAGACCCAGTACTTC; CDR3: CASSAGGTGKQETQYF
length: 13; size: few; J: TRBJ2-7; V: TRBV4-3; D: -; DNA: TGCGCCAGCAGCCAAGAAGGACGGACCGAGCAGTACTTC; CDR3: CASSQEGRTEQYF
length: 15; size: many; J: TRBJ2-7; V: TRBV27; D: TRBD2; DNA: TGTGCCAGCAGTGCTGAACTAGCGGCCCTTTGGGAGCAGTACTTC; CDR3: CASSAELAALWEQYF
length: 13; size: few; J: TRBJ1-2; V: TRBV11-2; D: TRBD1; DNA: TGTGCCAGCACCTTTGACAGGGGCTATGGCTACACCTTC; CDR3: CASTFDRGYGYTF
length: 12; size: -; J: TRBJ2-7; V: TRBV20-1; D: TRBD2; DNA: TGCAGTGCTAACGCGCGGGGGTGGGAGCAGTACTTC; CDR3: CSANARGWEQYF